This is a list of T cell receptor beta chains from one sample in a study of blood T cell repertoires in COVID-19. TCRdb keeps only in-frame clones here, not all; method: immunoSEQ multiplex PCR. In the table there are roughly 290,000 clones, 86% of which are singletons. Material for sequencing was peripheral blood. These receptors came from a woman in her twenties or thirties who had recovered from COVID-19. The CDR3 runs from the conserved cysteine through the conserved F or W. A D gene is named only where the DNA matches it firmly. Expanded clones get a size class; other rows say once, few or many, or leave the size out.

v_gene	d_gene	abundance	j_gene	CDR3nt	CDR3aa
TRBV12-3/TRBV12-4	-	-	TRBJ1-1	TGTGCCAGCAGTTTGGGTCAGGGCACTGAAGCTTTCTTT	CASSLGQGTEAFF
TRBV10-1	TRBD2	-	TRBJ2-5	TGCGCCAGCGCCAGAGGGGATCTTGGCGGGGGGGCAGAGACCCAGTACTTC	CASARGDLGGGAETQYF
TRBV2	-	-	TRBJ2-3	TGTGCCAGTCCCGAAGGGGGGGCCGGTGATACGCAGTATTTT	CASPEGGAGDTQYF
TRBV30	TRBD1	-	TRBJ2-7	TGTGCCTGGAGTGGGATAGACAGGGGGCGGATGGGCGAGCAGTACTTC	CAWSGIDRGRMGEQYF
TRBV13	TRBD1	-	TRBJ1-1	TGTGCCAGCAGCTTTCAACAGGGGGCAGACACTGAAGCTTTCTTT	CASSFQQGADTEAFF
TRBV5-1	-	once	TRBJ1-1	TGCGCCAGCAGCTGGGGACAGAACACTGAAGCTTTCTTT	CASSWGQNTEAFF
TRBV7-9	TRBD1	-	TRBJ1-2	TGTGCCAGCAGCTTAAGACTCCGGGACAGGGACTATGGCTACACCTTC	CASSLRLRDRDYGYTF
TRBV9	-	once	TRBJ2-2	TGTGCCAGCAGCATTGGGCCCCCGACCACCGGGGAGCTGTTTTTT	CASSIGPPTTGELFF
TRBV11-2	TRBD2	-	TRBJ2-5	TGTGCCAGCAGCTTAGGGACTAGCGGGATAGCAGAGACCCAGTACTTC	CASSLGTSGIAETQYF
TRBV11-3	-	-	TRBJ2-4	TGTGCCAGCAGCGAGGGGGTCAAAAACATTCAGTACTTC	CASSEGVKNIQYF
TRBV4-1	TRBD1	once	TRBJ2-3	TGCGCCAGCAGCTCCCGGGACAGGGCGACAGATACGCAGTATTTT	CASSSRDRATDTQYF
TRBV2	TRBD1	-	TRBJ2-7	TGTGCCAGCAGGGAGGGGACAGGGGCGAGTGAGCAGTACTTC	CASREGTGASEQYF
TRBV18	-	-	TRBJ2-7	TGTGCCAGCTCACCACAGTTGCGCCACGAGCAGTACTTC	CASSPQLRHEQYF
TRBV6-1	-	-	TRBJ2-1	TGTGCCAGCAGTGAACGCGGACAACTCTCCAATGAGCAGTTCTTC	CASSERGQLSNEQFF
TRBV5-8	TRBD1	once	TRBJ2-7	TGTGCCAGCAGCTCACCCGGACAGGCCAACGTCGAGCAGTACTTC	CASSSPGQANVEQYF
TRBV20-1	-	-	TRBJ2-5	TGCAGTGCTAGCCAGGGAAAGACCCAGTACTTC	CSASQGKTQYF
TRBV5-1	-	-	TRBJ1-1	TGCGCCAGCAGCTTGGGACAGACTCGAACTGAAGCTTTCTTT	CASSLGQTRTEAFF
TRBV3-1/TRBV3-2	TRBD2	-	TRBJ2-5	TGTGCCAGCAGCCAAGGGGGCGGGAGCGGGGAGACCCAGTACTTC	CASSQGGGSGETQYF
TRBV6-5	TRBD1	-	TRBJ2-1	TGTGCCCAAGGGACAGAAGCGGTAGGTGAGCAGTTCTTC	CAQGTEAVGEQFF
TRBV6-6	TRBD1	-	TRBJ1-1	TGTGCCAGCAGTTACTCGAAAGCAGGGGGTGAAGCTTTCTTT	CASSYSKAGGEAFF
TRBV7-2	TRBD1	-	TRBJ2-3	TGTGCCAGCAGCTTAGCCGGACAGGGTTTCGGAGATACGCAGTATTTT	CASSLAGQGFGDTQYF
TRBV7-9	TRBD2	-	TRBJ2-3	TGTGCCAGCAGCTTGGGACTATCAACAGATACGCAGTATTTT	CASSLGLSTDTQYF
TRBV21-1	-	-	TRBJ2-1	TGTGCCAGCAGCAAAGAATACGGGACAACCTGCGGCAATGAGCAGTTCTTC	CASSKEYGTTCGNEQFF
TRBV6-5	-	-	TRBJ2-7	TGTGCCAGCAGTTACTCTGGCAGTTACGAGCAGTACTTC	CASSYSGSYEQYF
TRBV24-1	TRBD1	-	TRBJ2-6	TGTGCCACCAGTGATTCCCGGACAGGCTCTGGGGCCAACGTCCTGACTTTC	CATSDSRTGSGANVLTF
TRBV27	-	-	TRBJ1-3	TGTGCCAGCAGTCCCAGTTTCCCAGGGGCAAAAGGAAACACCATATATTTT	CASSPSFPGAKGNTIYF
TRBV6-5	TRBD1	-	TRBJ2-7	TGTGCCAGCAGCCGGGGACAGGACGAGCAGTACTTC	CASSRGQDEQYF
TRBV5-5	TRBD2	-	TRBJ2-1	TGTGCCAGCTATGCGGGGACTAGCGGGGGAGATGAGCAGTTCTTC	CASYAGTSGGDEQFF
TRBV29-1	-	-	TRBJ2-2	TGCAGCGTCCTGACGGGTCCCGGGGAGCTGTTTTTT	CSVLTGPGELFF
TRBV11-2	TRBD2	-	TRBJ2-7	TGTGCCAGCAGCACTAGCGGGAGCTCCTACGAGCAGTACTTC	CASSTSGSSYEQYF
TRBV7-9	-	-	TRBJ1-2	TGTGCCAGCAGCTTAACGATTCAGGGATACTATGGCTACACCTTC	CASSLTIQGYYGYTF
TRBV19	-	-	TRBJ1-6	TGTGCCAGTGGCGGGGAGGGTAATTCACCCCTCCACTTT	CASGGEGNSPLHF
TRBV5-6	-	-	TRBJ1-2	TGTGCCAGCAGCTTGCAGGGGACTACGCATGGCTACACCTTC	CASSLQGTTHGYTF
TRBV19	TRBD1	-	TRBJ2-2	TGTGCCAGTAGTATAGCGTCCAGGACAGGGGGCGTCGGGGAGCTGTTTTTT	CASSIASRTGGVGELFF
TRBV7-9	TRBD2	-	TRBJ2-1	TGTGCCAGCAGCCCCCACCTTACTAGCGGGAGTAAAAATGAGCAGTTCTTC	CASSPHLTSGSKNEQFF
TRBV9	TRBD1	-	TRBJ2-1	TGTGCCAGCAGCGTATCTGGGACAGGGGGCAATGAGCAGTTCTTC	CASSVSGTGGNEQFF
TRBV5-1	TRBD2	-	TRBJ2-5	TGCGCCAGCAGCGGCGGGAGCGGGGAGACCCAGTACTTC	CASSGGSGETQYF
TRBV6-4	-	-	TRBJ2-5	TGTGCCAGCAGTGGCAGACTAGTACCGCTGTGTGAGACCCAGTACTTC	CASSGRLVPLCETQYF
TRBV4-2	TRBD1	-	TRBJ1-1	TGTGCCAGCAGCCCCGCCGTGGGACAGTCGAACACTGAAGCTTTCTTT	CASSPAVGQSNTEAFF
TRBV28	TRBD1	-	TRBJ2-5	TGTGCCAGCAGTGGCAGGACAGGCCGACAAGAGACCCAGTACTTC	CASSGRTGRQETQYF
TRBV29-1	-	-	TRBJ1-1	TGCAGCGCCTACAGTGGGACTGAAGCTTTCTTT	CSAYSGTEAFF
TRBV9	-	few	TRBJ2-1	TGTGCCAGCAGCGTTGGACCCGAGGGCAATGAGCAGTTCTTC	CASSVGPEGNEQFF
TRBV19	TRBD1	-	TRBJ2-7	TGTGCCAGTAGTGCCAGGACAGGAGAGAACGAGCAGTACTTC	CASSARTGENEQYF
TRBV4-2	TRBD2	-	TRBJ2-4	TGTGCCAGCAGCCAAGATCCGGCTAGCGGGGCTAGAGACATTCAGTACTTC	CASSQDPASGARDIQYF